These T cell receptor beta chains were read from a single sample in a study of control samples from healthy donors and cancer patients. Assay used: immunoSEQ multiplex PCR; TCRdb lists only in-frame clones, some missing. Seen here are more than 95,000 clones, around 87% observed once, and the top ten hold about 2.7%. Sequencing input: blood. The receptors come from a man aged 55 to 70 in good health. Both conserved end residues are trimmed from each CDR3. D genes are given only for firm matches.

j_call: TRBJ2-7
d_call: .
v_call: TRBV6-5
cdr3_aa: ASSYSSDPPSYEQY

j_call: TRBJ2-3
d_call: TRBD2
v_call: TRBV7-2
cdr3_aa: ASSLLPSGGTDTQY

j_call: TRBJ1-5
d_call: .
v_call: TRBV27
cdr3_aa: ASRRWGTNQPQH

j_call: TRBJ1-2
d_call: .
v_call: TRBV28
cdr3_aa: ASSLANYGYT

j_call: TRBJ1-5
d_call: .
v_call: TRBV6-1
cdr3_aa: ASSETRGNQPQH

j_call: TRBJ1-3
d_call: .
v_call: TRBV11-2
cdr3_aa: ASSLTVAGTFSGNTIY

j_call: TRBJ1-2
d_call: .
v_call: TRBV21-1
cdr3_aa: ASSKALATGSYYGYT

j_call: TRBJ1-2
d_call: .
v_call: TRBV6-5
cdr3_aa: VSIGTEGYGYT

j_call: TRBJ1-3
d_call: TRBD1
v_call: TRBV18
cdr3_aa: ASSPIGTGQRNTIY

j_call: TRBJ1-2
d_call: .
v_call: TRBV10-2
cdr3_aa: ASSDPQLGESGYT

j_call: TRBJ1-4
d_call: .
v_call: TRBV21-1
cdr3_aa: ASKHYRGNGKLF

j_call: TRBJ2-7
d_call: TRBD1
v_call: TRBV7-2
cdr3_aa: ASSGGQGLGQY

j_call: TRBJ1-1
d_call: .
v_call: TRBV24-1
cdr3_aa: ATSDWGNTEAF

j_call: TRBJ1-4
d_call: .
v_call: TRBV12-3/TRBV12-4
cdr3_aa: ASGGVWGEKLF

j_call: TRBJ1-2
d_call: .
v_call: TRBV3-1/TRBV3-2
cdr3_aa: ASSQDGGPYGYT

j_call: TRBJ2-3
d_call: TRBD2
v_call: TRBV19
cdr3_aa: ASSMSALAGAGTQY

j_call: TRBJ1-2
d_call: .
v_call: TRBV12-3/TRBV12-4
cdr3_aa: ASSASRAYT

j_call: TRBJ2-3
d_call: .
v_call: TRBV2
cdr3_aa: AACKGTGSTDTQY

j_call: TRBJ1-2
d_call: TRBD1
v_call: TRBV6-5
cdr3_aa: ASSYTLGQENYGYT

j_call: TRBJ1-3
d_call: .
v_call: TRBV18
cdr3_aa: ASSPGTVMTPSGNTIY

j_call: TRBJ1-1
d_call: .
v_call: TRBV3-1/TRBV3-2
cdr3_aa: ASSRRLGGSMNTEAF

j_call: TRBJ1-5
d_call: TRBD1
v_call: TRBV19
cdr3_aa: ASIQQGAHQPQH

j_call: TRBJ2-7
d_call: TRBD2
v_call: TRBV7-2
cdr3_aa: ASSISGAAYEQY

j_call: TRBJ2-6
d_call: .
v_call: TRBV6-5
cdr3_aa: ASTGMPSGANVLT

j_call: TRBJ1-5
d_call: .
v_call: TRBV19
cdr3_aa: ACAVLDQPQH

j_call: TRBJ2-7
d_call: TRBD2
v_call: TRBV11-2
cdr3_aa: ASSWAGTSGVEQY

j_call: TRBJ1-1
d_call: TRBD1
v_call: TRBV19
cdr3_aa: ASSPRDRKNTEAF

j_call: TRBJ1-4
d_call: .
v_call: TRBV7-6
cdr3_aa: ASSLRVGQLF

j_call: TRBJ1-5
d_call: .
v_call: TRBV7-2
cdr3_aa: ASKEGSGNQPQH

j_call: TRBJ1-3
d_call: TRBD1
v_call: TRBV5-6
cdr3_aa: ASSLVDRGPGNTIY

j_call: TRBJ2-7
d_call: .
v_call: TRBV5-1
cdr3_aa: ASSLVLSYEQY

j_call: TRBJ1-1
d_call: TRBD1
v_call: TRBV5-6
cdr3_aa: ASSRGQGTEAF

j_call: TRBJ1-2
d_call: .
v_call: TRBV6-5
cdr3_aa: ASSYGVGIYGYT

j_call: TRBJ1-5
d_call: .
v_call: TRBV6-2/TRBV6-3
cdr3_aa: ASSYAAYSSNQPQH

j_call: TRBJ2-7
d_call: .
v_call: TRBV7-3
cdr3_aa: ASSLSGGAYEQY

j_call: TRBJ2-2
d_call: .
v_call: TRBV27
cdr3_aa: ASRQTGFTGELF

j_call: TRBJ1-2
d_call: .
v_call: TRBV19
cdr3_aa: ASSIGAGSLGYT

j_call: TRBJ2-1
d_call: .
v_call: TRBV7-7
cdr3_aa: ASSQALGGYNEQF

j_call: TRBJ1-1
d_call: .
v_call: TRBV25-1
cdr3_aa: ASSPPGLSGEAF

j_call: TRBJ2-5
d_call: .
v_call: TRBV4-1
cdr3_aa: ASSQDGGGLGTQY

j_call: TRBJ2-2
d_call: TRBD1
v_call: TRBV5-1
cdr3_aa: ASSWTGGAVTGELF

j_call: TRBJ1-6
d_call: .
v_call: TRBV2
cdr3_aa: ASRRGQPNSPLH

j_call: TRBJ2-5
d_call: TRBD2
v_call: TRBV5-1
cdr3_aa: ASRGGGGYQETQY

j_call: TRBJ2-7
d_call: .
v_call: TRBV2
cdr3_aa: ASSEDEYEQY

j_call: TRBJ1-4
d_call: .
v_call: TRBV3-1/TRBV3-2
cdr3_aa: ATGRGYNEKLF

j_call: TRBJ1-1
d_call: TRBD1
v_call: TRBV19
cdr3_aa: ASTEGQGRRTF

j_call: TRBJ1-2
d_call: TRBD1
v_call: TRBV5-6
cdr3_aa: ASSLYGTVYGYT

j_call: TRBJ2-5
d_call: .
v_call: TRBV6-5
cdr3_aa: ASNRVGGETQY

j_call: TRBJ2-2
d_call: .
v_call: TRBV18
cdr3_aa: ASSISVGAPANTGELF

j_call: TRBJ2-3
d_call: .
v_call: TRBV5-4
cdr3_aa: ASSFPDSDTQY

j_call: TRBJ2-3
d_call: .
v_call: TRBV27
cdr3_aa: ASSFSLAWDTQY

j_call: TRBJ2-7
d_call: TRBD2
v_call: TRBV6-6
cdr3_aa: ASRHQRGGAYEQY

j_call: TRBJ1-6
d_call: TRBD1
v_call: TRBV7-2
cdr3_aa: ASSSQGQSNSPLH

j_call: TRBJ2-6
d_call: TRBD1
v_call: TRBV18
cdr3_aa: ASSLLLHVPGQGTYSGANVLT

j_call: TRBJ1-3
d_call: .
v_call: TRBV9
cdr3_aa: ASSVSVSGNTIY

j_call: TRBJ2-5
d_call: .
v_call: TRBV27
cdr3_aa: ASSFGGTQY

j_call: TRBJ2-6
d_call: TRBD1
v_call: TRBV6-6
cdr3_aa: ASRPGQGILSGANVLT